This T cell receptor (beta chain) came from a study of T cell responses to AZD1222 COVID-19 vaccine. The study, taken as a whole, reports: The number of AZD1222 recipients seropositive at baseline was only 6 or 7.

V lost 3 bases and J 0 bases, leaving 6 bases between the germline ends. The CDR3 covers 14 residues. Germline V lookup: CDR1 LNHDA, CDR2 SQIVND (reference sequence). Sequenced by immunoSEQ multiplex PCR; TCRdb stores in-frame clones only, minus some. The sample includes 150,000 to 200,000 clones, about 87% of them seen just once. As for this clone: As yet, its antigen is unknown.

Material: peripheral blood, obtained on day 0 of AZD1222 vaccination. The sequence derives from an adult in good health. The gene calls are TRBV19 and TRBJ1-3; a weak D match, TRBD1 (5 bases). Here the CDR3 reads CASSIDSSGNTIYF. Here the CDR3 DNA reads TGTGCCAGTAGTATTGACAGCTCTGGAAACACCATATATTTT.